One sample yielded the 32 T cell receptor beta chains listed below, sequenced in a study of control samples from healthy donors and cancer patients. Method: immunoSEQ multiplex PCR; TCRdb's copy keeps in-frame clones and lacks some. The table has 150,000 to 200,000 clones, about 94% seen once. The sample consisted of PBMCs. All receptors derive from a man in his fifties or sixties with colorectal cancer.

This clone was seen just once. CDR3 bases: TGCAGCGTTGAAGTTGGCCAGGGGCGAGTTACGAATGAGCAGTTCTTC. Translation: CSVEVGQGRVTNEQFF. The chain joins TRBV29-1 to TRBJ2-1; weak D call: TRBD1 (6 bases). The germline V gene has CDR1 SQVTM and CDR2 ANQGSEA. V dropped 1 base and J dropped 7 bases, with 20 bases sitting between them. The CDR3 consists of 16 residues.

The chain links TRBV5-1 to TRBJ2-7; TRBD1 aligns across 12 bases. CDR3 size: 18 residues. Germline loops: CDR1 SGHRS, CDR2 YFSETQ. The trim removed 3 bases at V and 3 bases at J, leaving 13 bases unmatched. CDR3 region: CASSSAGQGAGDVYEQYF. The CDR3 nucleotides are TGCGCCAGCAGCTCCGCGGGACAGGGGGCAGGGGATGTCTACGAGCAGTACTTC.

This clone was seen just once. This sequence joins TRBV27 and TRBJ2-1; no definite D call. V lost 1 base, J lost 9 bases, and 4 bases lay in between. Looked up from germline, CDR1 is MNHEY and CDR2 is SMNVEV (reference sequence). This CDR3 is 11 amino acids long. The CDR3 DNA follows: TGTGCCAGCAGTTTATATGGTGAGCAGTTCTTC. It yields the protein CASSLYGEQFF.

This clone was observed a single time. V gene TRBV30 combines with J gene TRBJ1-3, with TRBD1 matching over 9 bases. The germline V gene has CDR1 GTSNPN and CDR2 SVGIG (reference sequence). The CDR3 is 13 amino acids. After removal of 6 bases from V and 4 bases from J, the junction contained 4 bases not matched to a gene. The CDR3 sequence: CACRTGAGNTIYF. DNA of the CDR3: TGTGCCTGTCGGACAGGGGCGGGAAACACCATATATTTT.

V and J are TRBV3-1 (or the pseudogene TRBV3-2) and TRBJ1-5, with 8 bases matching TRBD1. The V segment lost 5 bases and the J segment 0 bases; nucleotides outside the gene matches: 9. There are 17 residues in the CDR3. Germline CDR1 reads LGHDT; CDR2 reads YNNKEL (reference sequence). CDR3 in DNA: TGTGCCAGCAGCGCGGACAGGGCCTCGGATAGCAATCAGCCCCAGCATTTT. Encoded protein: CASSADRASDSNQPQHF.

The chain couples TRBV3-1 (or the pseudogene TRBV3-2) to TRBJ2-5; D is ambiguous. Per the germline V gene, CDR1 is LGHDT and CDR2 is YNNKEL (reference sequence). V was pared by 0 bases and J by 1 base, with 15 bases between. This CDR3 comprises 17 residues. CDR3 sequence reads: CASSQDYLEWGQETQYF. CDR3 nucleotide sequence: TGTGCCAGCAGCCAAGATTACCTTGAGTGGGGCCAAGAGACCCAGTACTTC.

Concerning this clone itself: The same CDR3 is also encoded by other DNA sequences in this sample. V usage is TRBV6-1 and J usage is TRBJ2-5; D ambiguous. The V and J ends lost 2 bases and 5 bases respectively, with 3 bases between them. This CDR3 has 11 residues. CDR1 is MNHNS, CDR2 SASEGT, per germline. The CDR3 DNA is TGTGCCAGCAGTGAAAGTGAGACCCAGTACTTC. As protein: CASSESETQYF.

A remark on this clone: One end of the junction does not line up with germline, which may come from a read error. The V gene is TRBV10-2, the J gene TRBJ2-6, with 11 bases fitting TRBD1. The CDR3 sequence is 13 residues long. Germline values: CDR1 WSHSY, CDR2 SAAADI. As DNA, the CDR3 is TGCGCCAGCACGGGACAGGGGGTCAACGTCCTGACTTTC. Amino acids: CASTGQGVNVLTF.

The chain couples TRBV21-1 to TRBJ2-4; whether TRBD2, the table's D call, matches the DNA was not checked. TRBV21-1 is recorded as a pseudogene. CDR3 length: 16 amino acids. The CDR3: CASSTTGILAKNIQYF. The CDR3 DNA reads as TGTGCCAGCAGCACAACCGGGATCCTAGCCAAAAACATTCAGTACTTC.

CDR3 DNA sequence: TGTGCCAGCAGTTTGGGGACAGGGGTTTACGAGCAGTACTTC. It encodes CASSLGTGVYEQYF. V gene TRBV27 combines with J gene TRBJ2-7, with TRBD1 matching over 10 bases. Per the germline V gene, CDR1 is MNHEY and CDR2 is SMNVEV (reference sequence). This CDR3 is built from 14 residues. Trimming at V came to 3 bases and at J to 4 bases, leaving 3 bases not matched to a gene.

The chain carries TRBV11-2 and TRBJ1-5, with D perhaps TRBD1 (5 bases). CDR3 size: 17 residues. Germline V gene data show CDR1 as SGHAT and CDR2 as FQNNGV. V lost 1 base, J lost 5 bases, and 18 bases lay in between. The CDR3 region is CASSLAPSGAVHQPQHF. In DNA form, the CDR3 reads TGTGCCAGCAGCTTAGCCCCATCTGGGGCGGTCCATCAGCCCCAGCATTTT.

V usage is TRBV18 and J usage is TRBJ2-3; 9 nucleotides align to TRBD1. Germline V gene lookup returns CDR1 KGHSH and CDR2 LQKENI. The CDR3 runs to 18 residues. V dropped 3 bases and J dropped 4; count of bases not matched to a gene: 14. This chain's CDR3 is CASSPSYNRGQGADTQYF. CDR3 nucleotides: TGTGCCAGCTCACCTTCTTACAACAGGGGGCAAGGAGCAGATACGCAGTATTTT.

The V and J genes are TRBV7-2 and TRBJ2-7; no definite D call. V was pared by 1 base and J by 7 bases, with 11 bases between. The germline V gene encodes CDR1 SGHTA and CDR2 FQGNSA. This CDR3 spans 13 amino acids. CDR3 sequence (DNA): TGTGCCAGCAGCTTAGAGCCAGTGGTGGAGCAGTACTTC. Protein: CASSLEPVVEQYF.

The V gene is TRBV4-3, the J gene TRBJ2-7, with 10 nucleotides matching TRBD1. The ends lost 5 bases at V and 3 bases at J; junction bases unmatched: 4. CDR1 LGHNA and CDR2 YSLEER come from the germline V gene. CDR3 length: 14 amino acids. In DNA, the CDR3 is TGCGCCAGCAGCTACGACAGGGGGCACTACGAGCAGTACTTC. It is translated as CASSYDRGHYEQYF.

The CDR3 is CASSVGLAGSIETQYF. For the CDR3, the DNA is TGTGCCAGCAGCGTAGGACTAGCGGGTTCTATTGAGACCCAGTACTTC. The rearrangement uses TRBV9 and TRBJ2-5; 10 bases agree with TRBD2. The CDR3 runs to 16 residues. In germline, CDR1 is SGDLS, CDR2 YYNGEE. V was pared by 0 bases and J by 5 bases, with 7 bases of the junction left unmatched.

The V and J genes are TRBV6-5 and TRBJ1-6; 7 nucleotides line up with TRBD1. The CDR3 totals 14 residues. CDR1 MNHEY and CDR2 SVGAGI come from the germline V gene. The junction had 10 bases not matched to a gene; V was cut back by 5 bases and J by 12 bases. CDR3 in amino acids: CASSLTGVNLPLHF. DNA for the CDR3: TGTGCCAGCAGTCTTACAGGGGTTAACTTACCCCTCCACTTT.

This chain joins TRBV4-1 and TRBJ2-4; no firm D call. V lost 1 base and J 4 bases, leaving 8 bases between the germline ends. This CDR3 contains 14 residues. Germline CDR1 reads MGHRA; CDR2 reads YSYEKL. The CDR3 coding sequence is TGCGCCAGCAGCCAAGGACGAGAGAAAAACATTCAGTACTTC. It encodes CASSQGREKNIQYF.

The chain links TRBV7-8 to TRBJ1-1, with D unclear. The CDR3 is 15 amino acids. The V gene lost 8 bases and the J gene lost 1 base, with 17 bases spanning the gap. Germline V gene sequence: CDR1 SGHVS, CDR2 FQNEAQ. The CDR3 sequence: CASELQGSGNTEAFF. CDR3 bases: TGTGCCAGCGAGCTTCAAGGGTCTGGGAACACTGAAGCTTTCTTT.

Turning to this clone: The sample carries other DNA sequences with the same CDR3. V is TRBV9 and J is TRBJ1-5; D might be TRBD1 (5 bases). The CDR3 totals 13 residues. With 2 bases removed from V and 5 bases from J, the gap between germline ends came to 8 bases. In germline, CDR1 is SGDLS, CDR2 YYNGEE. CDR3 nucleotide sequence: TGTGCCAGCAGCGTTACGGGGGATCAGCCCCAGCATTTT. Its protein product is CASSVTGDQPQHF.

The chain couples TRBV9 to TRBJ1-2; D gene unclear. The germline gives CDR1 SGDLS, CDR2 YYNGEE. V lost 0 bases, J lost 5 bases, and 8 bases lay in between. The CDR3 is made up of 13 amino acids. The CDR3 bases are TGTGCCAGCAGCGTAGCTGAGGTTTATGGCTACACCTTC. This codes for CASSVAEVYGYTF.

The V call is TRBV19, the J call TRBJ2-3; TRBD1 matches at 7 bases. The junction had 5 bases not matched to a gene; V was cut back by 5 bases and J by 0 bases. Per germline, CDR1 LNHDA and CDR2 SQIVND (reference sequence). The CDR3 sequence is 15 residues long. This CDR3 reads CASSPLGQSTDTQYF. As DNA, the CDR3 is TGTGCCAGTAGTCCTCTGGGACAGAGCACAGATACGCAGTATTTT.

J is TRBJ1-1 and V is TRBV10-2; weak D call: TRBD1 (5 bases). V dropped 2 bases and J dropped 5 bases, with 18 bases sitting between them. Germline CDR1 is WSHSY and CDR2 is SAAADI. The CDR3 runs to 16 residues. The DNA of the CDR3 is TGCGCCAGCAGTGAGGCCGGGACTGCCCAGGGAACTGAAGCTTTCTTT. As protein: CASSEAGTAQGTEAFF.

This CDR3 reads CASSAPRTEAFF. The DNA of the CDR3 is TGTGCCAGCAGCGCCCCGCGGACTGAAGCTTTCTTT. This rearrangement joins TRBV9 to TRBJ1-1; D remains ambiguous. The CDR3 has 12 residues. Per the germline V gene, CDR1 is SGDLS and CDR2 is YYNGEE. Trimming left V 3 bases short and J 5 bases short, with 8 bases between. Using reference TRBV9 and TRBJ1-1 for the parts outside the CDR3, the full variable domain is DSGVTQTPKHLITATGQRVTLRCSPRSGDLSVYWYQQSLDQGLQFLIQYYNGEERAKGNILERFSAQQFPDLHSELNLSSLELGDSALYFCASSAPRTEAFFGQGTRLTVV.

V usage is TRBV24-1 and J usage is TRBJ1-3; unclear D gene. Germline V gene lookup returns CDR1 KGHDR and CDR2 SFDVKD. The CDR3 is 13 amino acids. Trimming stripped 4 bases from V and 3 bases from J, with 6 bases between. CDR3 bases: TGTGCCACCAGTGAAGGGATTGGAAACACCATATATTTT. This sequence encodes CATSEGIGNTIYF.

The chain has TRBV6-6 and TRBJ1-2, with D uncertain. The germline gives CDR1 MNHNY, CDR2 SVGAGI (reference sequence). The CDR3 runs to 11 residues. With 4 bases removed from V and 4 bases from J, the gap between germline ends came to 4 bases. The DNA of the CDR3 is TGTGCCAGCAGTTTGGGCTATGGCTACACCTTC. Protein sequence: CASSLGYGYTF.

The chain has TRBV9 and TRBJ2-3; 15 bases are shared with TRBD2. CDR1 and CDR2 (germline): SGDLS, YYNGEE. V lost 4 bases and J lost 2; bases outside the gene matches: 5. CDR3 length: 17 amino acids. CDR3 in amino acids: CASSWGLAGGATDTQYF. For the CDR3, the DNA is TGTGCCAGCAGCTGGGGACTAGCGGGGGGTGCCACAGATACGCAGTATTTT.

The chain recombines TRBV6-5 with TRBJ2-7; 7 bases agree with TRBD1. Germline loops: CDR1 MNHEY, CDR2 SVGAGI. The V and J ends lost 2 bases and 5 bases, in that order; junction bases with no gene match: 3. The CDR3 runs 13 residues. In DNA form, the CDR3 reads TGTGCCAGCAGTTACGGGACAGTTAACGAGCAGTACTTC. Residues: CASSYGTVNEQYF.

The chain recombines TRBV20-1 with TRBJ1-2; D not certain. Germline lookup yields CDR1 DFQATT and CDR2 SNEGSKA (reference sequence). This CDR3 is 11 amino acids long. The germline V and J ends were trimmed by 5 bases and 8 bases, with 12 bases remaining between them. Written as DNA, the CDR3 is TGCAGTGCTTCTCCGCAACTCGGCTACACCTTC. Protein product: CSASPQLGYTF.

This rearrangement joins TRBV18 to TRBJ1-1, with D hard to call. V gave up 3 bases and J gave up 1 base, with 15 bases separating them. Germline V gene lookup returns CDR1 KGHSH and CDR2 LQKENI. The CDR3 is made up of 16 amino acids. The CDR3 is CASSPTREVRNTEAFF. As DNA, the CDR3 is TGTGCCAGCTCACCGACTAGGGAGGTCCGGAACACTGAAGCTTTCTTT.

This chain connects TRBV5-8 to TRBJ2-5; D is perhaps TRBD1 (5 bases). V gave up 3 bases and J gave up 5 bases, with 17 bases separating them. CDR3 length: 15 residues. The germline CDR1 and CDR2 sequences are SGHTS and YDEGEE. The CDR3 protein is CASSSSQVSGETQYF. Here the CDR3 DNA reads TGTGCCAGCAGCTCTTCACAGGTTTCAGGGGAGACCCAGTACTTC.

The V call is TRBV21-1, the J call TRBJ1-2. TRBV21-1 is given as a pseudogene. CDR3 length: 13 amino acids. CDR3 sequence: CASSKLGQNGYTF. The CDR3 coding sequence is TGTGCCAGCAGCAAATTAGGGCAGAATGGCTACACCTTC.

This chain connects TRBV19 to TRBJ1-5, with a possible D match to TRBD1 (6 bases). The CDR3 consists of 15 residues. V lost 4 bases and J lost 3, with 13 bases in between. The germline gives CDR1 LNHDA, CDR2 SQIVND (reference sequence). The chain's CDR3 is CASSSAQGYNQPQHF. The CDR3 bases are TGTGCCAGTAGTAGCGCGCAGGGGTACAATCAGCCCCAGCATTTT.